This passage covers 21 T cell receptor beta chains from one sample sequenced in a study of cytomegalovirus exposure and HLA in healthy donors. PCR involved 60 Vbeta and 13 Jbeta primers. Some clones are missing from TCRdb's copy, which holds only in-frame ones; the method was immunoSEQ multiplex PCR. Here the sample spans fewer than 120,000 clones, 76% being singletons. Input material: PBMCs. The source is a man aged 25 to 40 in good health and CMV-seropositive.

The chain combines TRBV19 with TRBJ1-2, with 8 bases fitting TRBD1. Germline V CDR1 and CDR2: LNHDA, SQIVND (reference sequence). There are 12 residues in the CDR3. J was trimmed by 6 bases and V by 4 bases; bases with no gene match: 1. The CDR3 coding sequence is TGTGCCAGTAGTACAGGGGGCAATGGCTACACCTTC. As protein: CASSTGGNGYTF.

The J gene is TRBJ2-5, the V gene TRBV19; a possible D gene is TRBD1 (5 bases). Trimming took 1 base from V and 4 from J, leaving 13 bases between them. The germline CDR1 and CDR2 sequences are LNHDA and SQIVND (reference sequence). This CDR3 region has 15 residues. For the CDR3, the DNA is TGTGCCAGTAGTATAGCAGGCAGGGTCGGAGAGACCCAGTACTTC. The encoded protein is CASSIAGRVGETQYF.

This chain joins TRBV5-1 and TRBJ2-3, with 16 positions matching TRBD2. Losses at the gene ends were 3 bases for V and 4 bases for J; bases not matched to a gene: 8. This CDR3 is built from 18 residues. Per the germline V gene, CDR1 is SGHRS and CDR2 is YFSETQ. The CDR3 spells CASSSGLAGGHLPDTQYF. The CDR3 nucleotides read TGCGCCAGCAGCTCGGGACTAGCGGGGGGGCATCTACCAGATACGCAGTATTTT.

This clone was picked up a small number of times. J is TRBJ2-5 and V is TRBV7-3; 9 bases align to TRBD1. J was trimmed by 5 bases and V by 2 bases; bases with no gene match: 12. The CDR3 extends over 17 amino acids. In germline, CDR1 is SGHTA, CDR2 FQGTGA. Here the CDR3 reads CASSLVGGDRGGETQYF. The CDR3 nucleotides are TGTGCCAGCAGCTTAGTGGGGGGAGACAGGGGGGGTGAGACCCAGTACTTC.

V is TRBV7-8 and J is TRBJ1-1, with TRBD1 matching over 10 bases. CDR3 length equals 14 residues. V was clipped by 5 bases and J by 7 bases; unmatched bases: 7. The germline V gene encodes CDR1 SGHVS and CDR2 FQNEAQ. The CDR3 region has the DNA TGTGCCAGCAGCCGCAGGGACAGGGGACTTGAAGCTTTCTTT. Amino acid sequence: CASSRRDRGLEAFF.

V and J are TRBV14 and TRBJ2-2, with D perhaps matching TRBD2 (5 bases). CDR1 is SGHDN, CDR2 FVKESK, per germline. V lost 7 bases and J lost 1, with 10 bases in between. The CDR3 contains 14 residues. CDR3 amino acids: CASTSRGNTGELFF. The CDR3, as DNA: TGTGCCAGCACTTCACGGGGGAACACCGGGGAGCTGTTTTTT.

The V gene is TRBV6-6, the J gene TRBJ1-2; TRBD1 matches at 11 bases. The junction had 8 bases not matched to a gene; V was cut back by 0 bases and J by 8 bases. CDR1 is MNHNY and CDR2 is SVGAGI in the germline V gene (reference sequence). This CDR3 contains 16 residues. In DNA form, the CDR3 reads TGTGCCAGCAGTTACTCTACTTTTAGGACAGGGGGCGGCTACACCTTC. It specifies CASSYSTFRTGGGYTF.

In this sample, this clone turned up a few times. V is TRBV7-9 and J is TRBJ2-5, with 7 nucleotides matching TRBD2. Losses at the gene ends were 5 bases for V and 5 bases for J; bases not matched to a gene: 5. This CDR3 is built from 13 residues. Germline V lookup: CDR1 SEHNR, CDR2 FQNEAQ (reference sequence). CDR3 amino acids: CASSGRGLETQYF. The CDR3 nucleotides read TGTGCCAGCAGCGGGAGGGGTTTGGAGACCCAGTACTTC.

The chain couples TRBV7-9 to TRBJ1-6, with 7 bases identical to TRBD1. Germline V gene sequence: CDR1 SEHNR, CDR2 FQNEAQ (reference sequence). The CDR3 has 14 amino acids. Losses at the gene ends were 4 bases for V and 9 bases for J; bases not matched to a gene: 6. The CDR3 nucleotides are TGTGCCAGCAGCTACCGGACAGGTAGTTCACCCCTCCACTTT. This encodes CASSYRTGSSPLHF.

The gene calls are TRBV11-2 and TRBJ2-2, with a tentative D call TRBD2 (6 bases). The CDR3 extends over 14 amino acids. Trimming pared 3 bases from V and 10 bases from J, leaving 15 bases between. CDR1 is SGHAT and CDR2 is FQNNGV in the germline V gene. CDR3 loop: CASSLSSGVAELFF. CDR3 coding DNA: TGTGCCAGCAGCTTGAGTAGCGGAGTTGCGGAGCTGTTTTTT.

The sample holds one count of this clone. This rearrangement joins TRBV7-9 to TRBJ1-6; D unresolved. CDR1 and CDR2 (germline): SEHNR, FQNEAQ (reference sequence). The ends were cut back, 10 bases at V and 5 bases at J, with 15 bases in the middle. The CDR3 has 14 amino acids. The CDR3 sequence: CAIPGSAHNSPLHF. Here the CDR3 DNA reads TGTGCCATCCCGGGGAGCGCCCATAATTCACCCCTCCACTTT.

The chain combines TRBV5-1 with TRBJ2-1; TRBD2 aligns across 9 bases. Germline lookup yields CDR1 SGHRS and CDR2 YFSETQ. This CDR3 is built from 14 residues. The V and J ends lost 4 bases and 9 bases, in that order; junction bases with no gene match: 8. The CDR3: CASSGTSTAVEQFF. In DNA, the CDR3 is TGCGCCAGCAGCGGGACTAGCACAGCGGTTGAGCAGTTCTTC.

The CDR3 DNA reads as TGTGCCAGCAGCTTACCAAGGGACAGGGAAGGGTATGGCTACACCTTC. It encodes CASSLPRDREGYGYTF. The chain links TRBV7-8 to TRBJ1-2, with 9 positions matching TRBD1. Per germline, CDR1 SGHVS and CDR2 FQNEAQ. This CDR3 comprises 16 residues. J gave up 5 bases and V 2 bases, and 9 bases lay outside the gene matches. The variable domain in full, completed from reference TRBV7-8 and TRBJ1-2, reads GAGVSQSPRYKVAKRGQDVALRCDPISGHVSLFWYQQALGQGPEFLTYFQNEAQLDKSGLPSDRFFAERPEGSVSTLKIQRTQQEDSAVYLCASSLPRDREGYGYTFGSGTRLTVV.

The chain combines TRBV19 with TRBJ1-6; possible D gene TRBD1, 5 bases. This CDR3 is 15 amino acids long. Germline CDR1 is LNHDA and CDR2 is SQIVND (reference sequence). V gave up 3 bases and J gave up 10 bases, with 16 bases separating them. The CDR3 DNA is TGTGCCAGTAGTATCGGCAGGGTGAGTTGGTCACCCCTCCACTTT. Encoded protein: CASSIGRVSWSPLHF.

This chain joins TRBV4-3 and TRBJ2-4; 8 bases are shared with TRBD2. Germline V gene data show CDR1 as LGHNA and CDR2 as YSLEER. CDR3 length equals 14 residues. The ends lost 0 bases at V and 11 bases at J; junction bases unmatched: 6. CDR3 amino acids: CASSQDPGGGLQYF. The CDR3 DNA reads as TGCGCCAGCAGCCAAGATCCCGGGGGGGGACTTCAGTACTTC.

Sample share makes this clone medium-sized (0.01 to 0.1%). V gene TRBV6-4 combines with J gene TRBJ1-1, with 7 bases aligning to TRBD1. V shed 6 bases and J 5 bases; nucleotides not matched to a gene: 3. CDR3 length: 12 residues. From germline, CDR1 is MRHNA and CDR2 SNTAGT. CDR3 residues: CASSPGGTEAFF. The CDR3 coding sequence is TGTGCCAGCAGCCCAGGGGGAACTGAAGCTTTCTTT.

This clone was counted once. The chain recombines TRBV7-2 with TRBJ1-2; 12 nucleotides line up with TRBD1. Trimming took 5 bases from V and 5 from J; bases not matched to a gene: 6. The CDR3 sequence is 15 residues long. Germline V gives CDR1 SGHTA, CDR2 FQGNSA. CDR3 DNA: TGTGCCAGCAGCGCGGGACAGGGGGCGCAATATGGCTACACCTTC. This encodes CASSAGQGAQYGYTF.

This chain links TRBV28 with TRBJ2-1, with 8 nucleotides matching TRBD1. The length of the CDR3 is 17 residues. Germline V gene lookup returns CDR1 MDHEN and CDR2 SYDVKM. With V trimmed by 4 bases and J by 4 bases, 12 bases remained unmatched. CDR3 protein: CASSWGQGQEPYNEQFF. The CDR3 DNA reads as TGTGCCAGCAGTTGGGGTCAGGGACAGGAACCTTACAATGAGCAGTTCTTC.

The J gene is TRBJ2-3, the V gene TRBV2; 12 bases match TRBD2. Germline CDR1 and CDR2: SNHLY and FYNNEI. The CDR3 consists of 18 residues. Losses at the gene ends were 7 bases for V and 1 base for J; bases not matched to a gene: 12. This chain's CDR3 is CASMVLAGGRGGTDTQYF. For the CDR3, the DNA is TGTGCCAGCATGGTTCTAGCGGGGGGGCGGGGCGGCACAGATACGCAGTATTTT. Combining the CDR3 with reference TRBV2 and TRBJ2-3 gives the whole variable domain EPEVTQTPSHQVTQMGQEVILRCVPISNHLYFYWYRQILGQKVEFLVSFYNNEISEKSEIFDDQFSVERPDGSNFTLKIRSTKLEDSAMYFCASMVLAGGRGGTDTQYFGPGTRLTVL.

The CDR3 here is CASRLNRGGNTIYF. DNA of the CDR3: TGTGCCAGCAGGTTAAACCGGGGGGGAAACACCATATATTTT. The V and J genes are TRBV6-5 and TRBJ1-3, with D maybe TRBD1 (5 bases). Germline V gene data show CDR1 as MNHEY and CDR2 as SVGAGI. V lost 6 bases to trimming and J lost 4 bases, with 13 bases between them. This CDR3 has 14 amino acids.

The V and J genes are TRBV27 and TRBJ2-1; no definite D call. This CDR3 region has 13 residues. Germline CDR1 reads MNHEY; CDR2 reads SMNVEV (reference sequence). The V end was cut by 0 bases, the J end by 6 bases, with 6 bases between. CDR3 protein: CASSLSGSNEQFF. The CDR3 DNA follows: TGTGCCAGCAGTTTATCGGGCAGCAATGAGCAGTTCTTC.